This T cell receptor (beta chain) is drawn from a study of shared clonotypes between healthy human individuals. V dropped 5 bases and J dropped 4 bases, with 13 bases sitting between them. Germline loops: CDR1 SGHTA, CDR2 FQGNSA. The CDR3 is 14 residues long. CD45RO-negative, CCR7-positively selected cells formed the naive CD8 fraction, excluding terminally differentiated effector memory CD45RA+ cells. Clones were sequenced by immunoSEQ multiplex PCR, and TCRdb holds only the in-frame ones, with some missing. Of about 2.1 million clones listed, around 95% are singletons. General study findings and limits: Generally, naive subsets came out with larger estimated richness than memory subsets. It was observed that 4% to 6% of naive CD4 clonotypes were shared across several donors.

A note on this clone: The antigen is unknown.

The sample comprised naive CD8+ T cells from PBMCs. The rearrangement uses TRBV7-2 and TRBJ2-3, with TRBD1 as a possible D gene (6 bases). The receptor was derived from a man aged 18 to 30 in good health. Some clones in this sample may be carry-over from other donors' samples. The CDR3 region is CASSQMQGSDTQYF. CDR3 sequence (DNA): TGTGCCAGCAGCCAGATGCAGGGGTCAGATACGCAGTATTTT.